This T cell receptor (beta chain) was profiled in a study of blood T cell repertoires in COVID-19. Data came from immunoSEQ multiplex PCR; TCRdb stores just in-frame clones and leaves some out. This table has about 220,000 clones, roughly four fifths appearing once. Germline V gives CDR1 LNHDA, CDR2 SQIVND (reference sequence). This CDR3 spans 16 amino acids. Deletions cut 4 bases from V and 2 bases from J, with 16 bases between. The sequencing sample was made of peripheral blood. This receptor was identified in a woman aged 55-70 years with acute or convalescent COVID-19. The chain couples TRBV19 to TRBJ2-3; D is perhaps TRBD2 (6 bases). CDR3 in DNA: TGTGCCAGTAGTAGACCCGGGACTCCGTACACAGATACGCAGTATTTT. Residues: CASSRPGTPYTDTQYF.